The present TCR beta chain was sequenced within a study of OX40 agonist ivuxolimab in advanced cancers. Whole-study context: Each patient was given ivuxolimab into a vein every 2 weeks, at 0.01 to 10 mg/kg. Partial responses were observed in three patients, of whom one had hepatocellular carcinoma and two had cutaneous melanoma.

Some clones are missing from TCRdb's copy, which holds only in-frame ones; the method was immunoSEQ multiplex PCR. This table has approximately 110,000 clones, 80% to 95% appearing once. On this clone: What it recognizes is unknown.

Study conclusions and caveats: Low normalized T-cell clonal expansion was additionally recorded for some nonresponders. Blood T cells, both CD4+ and CD8+, expanded clonally by week 6 at 0.1 to 3.0 mg/kg.

Germline V gene lookup returns CDR1 MGHRA and CDR2 YSYEKL. The CDR3 runs to 15 residues. V dropped 1 base and J dropped 4 bases, with 11 bases sitting between them. Sequencing was performed on CD4+ or CD8+ T cells sorted from blood, taken in a trial of the OX40 agonist ivuxolimab. J is TRBJ2-1 and V is TRBV4-1; perhaps TRBD1 as D (5 bases). This clonotype was obtained from an adult with an advanced solid tumor such as melanoma, head and neck, liver or kidney cancer. The CDR3 sequence: CASSQVPTAYNEQFF. CDR3 DNA: TGCGCCAGCAGCCAAGTCCCGACAGCATACAATGAGCAGTTCTTC.